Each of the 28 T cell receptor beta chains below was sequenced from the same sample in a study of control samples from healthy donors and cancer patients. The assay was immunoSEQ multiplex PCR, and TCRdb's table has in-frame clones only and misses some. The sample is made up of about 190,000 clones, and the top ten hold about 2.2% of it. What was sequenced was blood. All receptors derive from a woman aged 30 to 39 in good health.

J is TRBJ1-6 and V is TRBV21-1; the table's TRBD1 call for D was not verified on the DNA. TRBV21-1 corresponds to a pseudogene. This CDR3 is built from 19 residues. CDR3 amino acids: CASSKTVNIGTGDNSPLHF. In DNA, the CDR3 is TGTGCCAGCAGCAAAACTGTTAATATCGGGACAGGAGATAATTCACCCCTCCACTTT.

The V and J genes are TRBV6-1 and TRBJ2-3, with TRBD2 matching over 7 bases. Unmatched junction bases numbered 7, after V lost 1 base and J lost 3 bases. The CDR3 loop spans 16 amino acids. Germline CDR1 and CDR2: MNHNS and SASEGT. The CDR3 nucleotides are TGTGCCAGCAGTGAAGATGGGAGGGGCCCTACAGATACGCAGTATTTT. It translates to CASSEDGRGPTDTQYF.

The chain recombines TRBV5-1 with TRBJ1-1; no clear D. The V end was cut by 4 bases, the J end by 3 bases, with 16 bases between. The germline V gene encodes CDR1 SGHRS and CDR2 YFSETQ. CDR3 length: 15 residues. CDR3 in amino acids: CASSPSVGLYTEAFF. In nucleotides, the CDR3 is TGCGCCAGCAGCCCCTCTGTCGGTTTATACACTGAAGCTTTCTTT.

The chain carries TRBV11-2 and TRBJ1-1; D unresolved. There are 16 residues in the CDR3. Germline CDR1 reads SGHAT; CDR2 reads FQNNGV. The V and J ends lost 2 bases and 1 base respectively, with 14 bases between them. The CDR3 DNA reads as TGTGCCAGCAGCTTATCTCGGCTAGGCCAGAACACTGAAGCTTTCTTT. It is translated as CASSLSRLGQNTEAFF.

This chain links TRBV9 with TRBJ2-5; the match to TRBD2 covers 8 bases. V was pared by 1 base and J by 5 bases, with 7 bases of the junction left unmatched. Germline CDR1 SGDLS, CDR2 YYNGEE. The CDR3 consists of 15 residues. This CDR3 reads CASSVIPTSVETQYF. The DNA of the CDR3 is TGTGCCAGCAGCGTAATACCGACTAGCGTGGAGACCCAGTACTTC.

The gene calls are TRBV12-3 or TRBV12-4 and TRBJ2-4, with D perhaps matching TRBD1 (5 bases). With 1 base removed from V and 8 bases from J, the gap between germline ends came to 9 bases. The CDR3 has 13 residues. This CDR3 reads CASSLGGHYIQYF. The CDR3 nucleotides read TGTGCCAGCAGTTTAGGTGGACATTACATTCAGTACTTC.

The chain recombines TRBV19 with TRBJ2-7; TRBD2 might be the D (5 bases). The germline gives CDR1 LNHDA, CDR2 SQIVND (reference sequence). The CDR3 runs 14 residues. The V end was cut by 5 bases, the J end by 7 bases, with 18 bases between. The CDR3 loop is CASSRGPGFQEQYF. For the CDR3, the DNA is TGTGCCAGTAGTCGTGGACCGGGGTTTCAGGAGCAGTACTTC.

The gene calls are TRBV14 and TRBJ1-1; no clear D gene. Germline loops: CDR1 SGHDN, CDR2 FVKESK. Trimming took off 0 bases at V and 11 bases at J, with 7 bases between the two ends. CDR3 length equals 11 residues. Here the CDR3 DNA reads TGTGCCAGCAGCCAAGATCCCCCCGCTTTCTTT. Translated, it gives CASSQDPPAFF.

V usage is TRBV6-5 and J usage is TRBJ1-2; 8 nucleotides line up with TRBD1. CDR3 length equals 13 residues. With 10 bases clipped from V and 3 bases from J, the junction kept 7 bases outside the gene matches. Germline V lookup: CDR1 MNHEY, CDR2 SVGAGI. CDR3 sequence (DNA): TGTGCCATCCCGACAGGGGTGGACTATGGCTACACCTTC. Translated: CAIPTGVDYGYTF.

CDR3 amino acids: CASSFGIEAFF. CDR3 nucleotides: TGTGCCAGCAGTTTCGGGATTGAAGCTTTCTTT. This chain joins TRBV12-3 or TRBV12-4 and TRBJ1-1, with no clear D. This CDR3 contains 11 residues. Trimming shortened V by 3 bases and J by 7 bases, and 6 bases separated the two germline ends.

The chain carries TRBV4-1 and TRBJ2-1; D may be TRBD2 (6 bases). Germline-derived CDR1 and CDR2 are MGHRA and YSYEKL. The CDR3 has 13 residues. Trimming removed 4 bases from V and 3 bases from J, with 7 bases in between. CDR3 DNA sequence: TGCGCCAGCAGCCCGGGACTCTACAATGAGCAGTTCTTC. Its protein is CASSPGLYNEQFF.

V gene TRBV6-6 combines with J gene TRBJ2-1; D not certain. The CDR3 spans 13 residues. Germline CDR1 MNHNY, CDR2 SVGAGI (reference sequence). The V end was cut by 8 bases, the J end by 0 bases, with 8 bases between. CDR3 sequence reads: CASSAASYNEQFF. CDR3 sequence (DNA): TGTGCCAGCTCGGCGGCCTCCTACAATGAGCAGTTCTTC.

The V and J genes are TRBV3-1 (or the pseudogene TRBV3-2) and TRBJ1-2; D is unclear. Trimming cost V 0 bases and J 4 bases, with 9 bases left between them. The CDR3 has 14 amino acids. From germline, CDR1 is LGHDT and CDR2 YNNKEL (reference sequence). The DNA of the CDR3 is TGTGCCAGCAGCCAAGAGCTTTCCCGCTATGGCTACACCTTC. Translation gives CASSQELSRYGYTF.

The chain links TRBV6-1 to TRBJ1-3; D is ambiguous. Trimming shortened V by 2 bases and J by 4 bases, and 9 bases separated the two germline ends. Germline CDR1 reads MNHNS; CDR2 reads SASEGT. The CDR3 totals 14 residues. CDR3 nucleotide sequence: TGTGCCAGCAGTGAATTCATTGGGGGAAACACCATATATTTT. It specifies CASSEFIGGNTIYF.

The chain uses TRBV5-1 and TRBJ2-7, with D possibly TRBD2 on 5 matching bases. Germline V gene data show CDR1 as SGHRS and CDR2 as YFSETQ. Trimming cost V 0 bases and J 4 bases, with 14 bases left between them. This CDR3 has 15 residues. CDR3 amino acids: CASSLEGGRLYEQYF. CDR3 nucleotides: TGCGCCAGCAGCTTGGAAGGTGGCAGACTATACGAGCAGTACTTC.

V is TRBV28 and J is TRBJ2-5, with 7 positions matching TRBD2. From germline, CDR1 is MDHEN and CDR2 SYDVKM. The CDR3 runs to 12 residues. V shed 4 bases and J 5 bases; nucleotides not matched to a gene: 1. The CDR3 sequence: CASSSGGETQYF. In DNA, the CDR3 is TGTGCCAGCAGTTCCGGGGGGGAGACCCAGTACTTC.

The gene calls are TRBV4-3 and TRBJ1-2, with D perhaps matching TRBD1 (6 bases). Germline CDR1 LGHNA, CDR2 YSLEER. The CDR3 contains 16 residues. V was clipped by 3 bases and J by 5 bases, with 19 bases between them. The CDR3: CASSHLGGGGYYGYTF. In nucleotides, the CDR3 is TGCGCCAGCAGCCACTTAGGTGGGGGCGGTTATTATGGCTACACCTTC.

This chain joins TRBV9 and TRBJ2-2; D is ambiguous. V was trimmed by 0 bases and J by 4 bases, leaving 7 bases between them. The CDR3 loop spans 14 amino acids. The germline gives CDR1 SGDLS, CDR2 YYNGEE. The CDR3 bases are TGTGCCAGCAGCGTAGGGCCGTTCACCGGGGAGCTGTTTTTT. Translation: CASSVGPFTGELFF.

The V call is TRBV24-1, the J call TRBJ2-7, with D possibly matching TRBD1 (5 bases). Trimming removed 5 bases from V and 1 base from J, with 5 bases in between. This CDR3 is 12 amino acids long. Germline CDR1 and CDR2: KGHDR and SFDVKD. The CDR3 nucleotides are TGTGCCACCAGTGCAGGGTCCTACGAGCAGTACTTC. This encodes CATSAGSYEQYF.

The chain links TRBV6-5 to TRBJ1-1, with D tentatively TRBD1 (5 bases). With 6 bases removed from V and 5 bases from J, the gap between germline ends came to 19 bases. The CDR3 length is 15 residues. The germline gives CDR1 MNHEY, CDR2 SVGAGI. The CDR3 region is CASSSAGTDGTEAFF. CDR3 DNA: TGTGCCAGCAGCTCGGCGGGGACCGATGGGACTGAAGCTTTCTTT.

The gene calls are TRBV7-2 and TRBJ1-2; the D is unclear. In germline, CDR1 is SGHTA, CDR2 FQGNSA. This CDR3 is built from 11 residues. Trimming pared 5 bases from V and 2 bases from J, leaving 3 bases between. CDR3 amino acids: CASSQNYGYTF. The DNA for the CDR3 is TGTGCCAGCAGCCAGAACTATGGCTACACCTTC.

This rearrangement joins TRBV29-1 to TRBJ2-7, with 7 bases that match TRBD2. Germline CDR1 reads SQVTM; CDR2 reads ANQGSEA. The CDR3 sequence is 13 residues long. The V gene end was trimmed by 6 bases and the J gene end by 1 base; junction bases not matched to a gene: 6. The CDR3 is CSVRASGSYEQYF. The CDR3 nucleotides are TGCAGCGTGAGGGCTAGCGGATCCTACGAGCAGTACTTC.

The CDR3 nucleotides are TGTGCCAGCAGTTACTCGGGGTCTTATAATTCACCCCTCCACTTT. This translates into CASSYSGSYNSPLHF. The chain links TRBV6-5 to TRBJ1-6; unclear D gene. The CDR3 is 15 amino acids. CDR1 and CDR2 (germline): MNHEY, SVGAGI. V was trimmed by 0 bases and J by 4 bases, leaving 7 bases between them.

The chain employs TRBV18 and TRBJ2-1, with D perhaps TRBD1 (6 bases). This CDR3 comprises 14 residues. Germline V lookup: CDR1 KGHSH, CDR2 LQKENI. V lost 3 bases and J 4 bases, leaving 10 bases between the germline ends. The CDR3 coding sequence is TGTGCCAGCTCACCGGGCACAGGGTACAATGAGCAGTTCTTC. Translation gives CASSPGTGYNEQFF.

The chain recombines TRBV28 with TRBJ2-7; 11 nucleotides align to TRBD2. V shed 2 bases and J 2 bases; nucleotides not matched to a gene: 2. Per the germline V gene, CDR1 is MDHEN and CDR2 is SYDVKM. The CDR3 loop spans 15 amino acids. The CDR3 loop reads CASSLLAGGPYEQYF. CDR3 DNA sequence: TGTGCCAGCAGTTTACTAGCGGGGGGCCCCTACGAGCAGTACTTC.

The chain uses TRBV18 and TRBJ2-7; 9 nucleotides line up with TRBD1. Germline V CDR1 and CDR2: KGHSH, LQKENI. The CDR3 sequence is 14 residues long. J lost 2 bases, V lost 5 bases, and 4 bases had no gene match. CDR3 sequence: CASSFGQGTYEQYF. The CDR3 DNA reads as TGTGCCAGCTCATTCGGACAGGGGACCTACGAGCAGTACTTC.

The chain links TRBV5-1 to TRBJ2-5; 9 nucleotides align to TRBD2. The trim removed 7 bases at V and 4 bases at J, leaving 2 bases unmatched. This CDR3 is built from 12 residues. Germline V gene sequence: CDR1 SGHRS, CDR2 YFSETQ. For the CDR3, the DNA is TGCGCCAGCGGTAGCGGGGGAGAGACCCAGTACTTC. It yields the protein CASGSGGETQYF.

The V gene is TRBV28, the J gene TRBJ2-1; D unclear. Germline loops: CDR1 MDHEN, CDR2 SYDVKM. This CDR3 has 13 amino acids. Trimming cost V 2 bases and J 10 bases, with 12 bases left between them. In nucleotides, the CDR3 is TGTGCCAGCAGTTTAGGTGCCCTGCGGGAGCAGTTCTTC. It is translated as CASSLGALREQFF.